This T cell receptor beta chain appears in the sequencing data of a study of T cells in Graves' hyperthyroidism and ophthalmopathy. Study context: At the time of initial diagnosis and before any treatment, peripheral blood was collected.

This clonotype has at least ten counts. No antigen is known for it. The germline V gene has CDR1 DFQATT and CDR2 SNEGSKA (reference sequence). The CDR3 runs 17 residues. Trimming cost V 0 bases and J 5 bases; bases outside gene matches: 12. The diagnoses drew upon clinical symptoms, serum thyroxine and TRAb, thyroid ultrasound and orbital computed tomography. The TCR beta CDR3 regions underwent amplification using RNA transcripts as the source. Initially, a first-round RT-PCR of the TCR CDR3 employed the HTBI primer set. TCRdb passed the multiplex PCR reads through MiXCR, listing each CDR3 protein once. The table includes around 530,000 distinct CDR3 sequences, under 20% detected once. Findings of the study overall: Clonotypes that were expanded in thyroid above 0.001 mostly appeared in blood too. Separating ophthalmopathy from stable hyperthyroidism was achieved by a 13 V-J model.

This TCR derives from a woman aged 18-29 years with Graves' ophthalmopathy. The specimen was blood. V is TRBV20-1 and J is TRBJ2-1; 8 bases line up with TRBD2. The CDR3 coding sequence is TGCAGTGCTAGAGATCTTTTAGCTACTAGCGGAGACAATGAGCAGTTCTTC. This translates into CSARDLLATSGDNEQFF.